Each of the 6 T cell receptor beta chains below was sequenced from the same sample in a study of CD8+CD57+ T cells in acquired aplastic anemia. TCR beta VDJ combinations and CDR3 sequences were profiled from genomic DNA. TCRdb analysed the reads with MiXCR anew, one entry per CDR3 protein. The repertoire includes about 190,000 distinct CDR3 sequences, just under 50% of them detected once, and 8% to 10% sits in the top ten. Sequenced patients had shown CD8+CD57+ cell expansion by flow cytometry. The sequencing input was sorted CD4+, CD8+, or CD8+CD57+ T cells (not recorded which) from PBMCs. The receptors were sampled from a human donor with aplastic anemia.

The gene calls are TRBV10-3 and TRBJ2-5; D ambiguous. The J call may be mistaken, given a closer DNA end match to TRBJ2-7. Germline-derived CDR1 and CDR2 are ENHRY and SYGVKD. The CDR3 length is 11 residues. The CDR3 bases are TGTGCCATCAGTGACCGAGACGAGCAGTACTTC. Protein product: CAISDRDEQYF.

This clonotype was seen a single time. This chain links TRBV5-1 with TRBJ2-2, with D unclear. Germline V gives CDR1 SGHRS, CDR2 YFSETQ. CDR3 length: 17 amino acids. Trimming took off 0 bases at V and 0 bases at J, with 12 bases between the two ends. The CDR3 DNA reads TGCGCCAGCAGCTTGGCCGGGTCAGCCTCGAACACCGGGGAGCTGTTTTTT. Its protein product is CASSLAGSASNTGELFF.

This clonotype showed up many times. The V and J genes are TRBV12-3 or TRBV12-4 and TRBJ2-7; 7 bases agree with TRBD2. The ends lost 2 bases at V and 7 bases at J; junction bases unmatched: 5. The CDR3 loop spans 13 amino acids. The CDR3 DNA follows: TGTGCCAGCAGTTTAAGGCGGGAGAGTGAGCAGTACTTC. This sequence encodes CASSLRRESEQYF.

This clonotype was detected many times. This chain joins TRBV7-8 and TRBJ2-7; 8 positions match TRBD2. The CDR3 covers 15 residues. CDR1 SGHVS and CDR2 FQNEAQ come from the germline V gene. The V and J ends lost 5 bases and 6 bases, in that order; junction bases with no gene match: 12. CDR3 in DNA: TGTGCCAGCAGCCCGGAAGGCGGGAGGTGGAGCGAGCAGTACTTC. It yields the protein CASSPEGGRWSEQYF.

This clonotype was seen at least ten times. The chain has TRBV5-1 and TRBJ2-7, with D tentatively TRBD1 or TRBD2 (6 bases each). V was shortened by 2 bases and J by 6 bases, with 12 bases between the two germline ends. CDR3 length: 13 amino acids. Per the germline V gene, CDR1 is SGHRS and CDR2 is YFSETQ. The CDR3 nucleotides are TGCGCCAGCAGCTTAAATGAGGGGGGCGAGCAGTACTTC. This gives the protein CASSLNEGGEQYF.

Regarding this clonotype: Relative to the germline gene, one junction end is altered; a read error may explain this. J is TRBJ2-7 and V is TRBV7-2; 8 bases fit TRBD1. Germline-derived CDR1 and CDR2 are SGHTA and FQGNSA. The CDR3 consists of 14 residues. The CDR3 nucleotides read TGTGCCAGCAGCTTATCTAGGACAGGGCCCGAGCTGTACTTC. Protein product: CASSLSRTGPELYF. The entire variable domain, with the rest obtained from reference TRBV7-2 and TRBJ2-7, is as follows: GAGVSQSPSNKVTEKGKDVELRCDPISGHTALYWYRQSLGQGLEFLIYFQGNSAPDKSGLPSDRFSAERTGGSVSTLTIQRTQQEDSAVYLCASSLSRTGPELYFGPGTRLTVT.